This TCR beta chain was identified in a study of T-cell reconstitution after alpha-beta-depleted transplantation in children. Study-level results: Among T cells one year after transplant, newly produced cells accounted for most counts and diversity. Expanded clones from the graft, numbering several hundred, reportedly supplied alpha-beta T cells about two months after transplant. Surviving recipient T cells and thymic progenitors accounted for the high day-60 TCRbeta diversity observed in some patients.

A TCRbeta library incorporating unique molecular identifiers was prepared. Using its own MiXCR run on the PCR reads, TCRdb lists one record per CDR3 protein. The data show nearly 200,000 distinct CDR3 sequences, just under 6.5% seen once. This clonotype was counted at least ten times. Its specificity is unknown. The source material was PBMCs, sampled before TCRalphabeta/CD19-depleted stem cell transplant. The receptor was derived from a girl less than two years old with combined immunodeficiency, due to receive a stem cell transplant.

DNA of the CDR3: TGCGCCAGCAGCTTGTCGACCCCGAGGGGGAGGACCCAGTACTTC. Its protein is CASSLSTPRGRTQYF. This chain joins TRBV5-1 and TRBJ2-5, with a weak D call TRBD1 (6 bases). Per the germline V gene, CDR1 is SGHRS and CDR2 is YFSETQ. V was clipped by 1 base and J by 7 bases, with 17 bases between them. The CDR3 is made up of 15 amino acids.